This T cell receptor (beta chain) was profiled in a study of T cells expressing NK-cell markers. TCRdb re-called the 5' RACE reads, yielding one record per CDR3 amino acid sequence without DNA. Seen in this sample are about 260,000 distinct CDR3 sequences; the ten most common clones hold more than 3.5%. Germline V lookup: CDR1 ENHRY, CDR2 SYGVKD. The CDR3 covers 16 residues. This sequence originates from a woman between 18 and 75 years old in good health. The rearrangement uses TRBV10-3 and TRBJ2-3; TCRdb names TRBD2, which stays unverified in the absence of DNA. Specimen: blood T cells: a sorted CD56 or NKG2C T cell subset, CD4+ or CD8+ T cells, or bulk PBMC T cells (not recorded which). The CDR3 here is CAISESPTGVGDTQYF.